This TCR beta chain came from a study of pediatric ulcerative colitis. Study-level results: Clonal expansions reduced rectal repertoire diversity in acute severe colitis.

With V trimmed by 4 bases and J by 2 bases, 4 bases remained unmatched. The germline V gene encodes CDR1 SGDLS and CDR2 YYNGEE. This CDR3 comprises 14 residues. The rectum was sampled with one to two pinch biopsies at colonoscopy. Sequencing depth was up to 500,000 reads per sample. Clones were read by immunoSEQ multiplex PCR, and TCRdb kept only the in-frame ones, dropping some. The sample has 10,000 to 13,000 clones; around 82% are singletons. Details on this clone: As yet, its antigen is unknown.

V and J are TRBV9 and TRBJ2-7, with 9 nucleotides matching TRBD2. The sequence was collected from a girl between 10 and 17 years old who was a control in a study of pediatric ulcerative colitis. Sample: gut tissue. CDR3 region: CASSLASGTYEQYF. Written as DNA, the CDR3 is TGTGCCAGCAGCCTGGCTAGCGGGACCTACGAGCAGTACTTC.